The clone carrying this TCR beta chain was recorded at least ten times. Its specificity is unknown. Each donor (without exception) was a healthy Caucasian. Unique molecular identifiers were present on the cDNA, which also gained a universal primer site by template switching. MiXCR was run by TCRdb on the 5' RACE reads, yielding one entry per CDR3 protein. Of fewer than 250,000 distinct CDR3 sequences in the sample, 5.5% to 7% were seen once. Germline V gene data show CDR1 as DFQATT and CDR2 as SNEGSKA (reference sequence). Trimming shortened V by 5 bases and J by 1 base, and 14 bases separated the two germline ends. The CDR3 totals 14 residues. This sample is part of a study of identical twins. Study findings and constraints: Twins showed weaker excess sharing in their beta out-of-frame sequences. Out-of-frame TCR alpha sharing in monozygotic twins exceeded recombination model predictions.

These sequences were also reported in another study, on yellow fever vaccine responses in identical twins.

The chain recombines TRBV20-1 with TRBJ2-5, with D possibly being TRBD1 (6 bases). Material for sequencing was memory (CD45RO+) T cells sorted from blood. This TCR was recovered from a woman aged 18-29 years in good health. The CDR3 nucleotides are TGCAGTGCTCGCCTGAGGGGGTTCCAAGAGACCCAGTACTTC. Translated, it gives CSARLRGFQETQYF.